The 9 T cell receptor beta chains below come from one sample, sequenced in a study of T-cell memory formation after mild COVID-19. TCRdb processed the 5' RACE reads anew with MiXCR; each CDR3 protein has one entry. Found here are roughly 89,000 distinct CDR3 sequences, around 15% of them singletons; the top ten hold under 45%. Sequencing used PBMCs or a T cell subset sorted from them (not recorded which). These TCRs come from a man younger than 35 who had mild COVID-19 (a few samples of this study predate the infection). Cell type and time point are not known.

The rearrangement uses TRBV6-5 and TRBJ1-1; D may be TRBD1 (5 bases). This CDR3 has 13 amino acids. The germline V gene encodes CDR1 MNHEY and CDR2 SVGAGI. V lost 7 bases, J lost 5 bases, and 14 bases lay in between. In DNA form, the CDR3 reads TGTGCCAGCAACTGGGGGGTGGGGACTGAAGCTTTCTTT. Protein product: CASNWGVGTEAFF.

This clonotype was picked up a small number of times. In nucleotides, the CDR3 is TGCAGCGTTGAGGTCCGGGCGGACACCGGGGAGCTGTTTTTT. Protein: CSVEVRADTGELFF. The chain combines TRBV29-1 with TRBJ2-2, with no clear D. The CDR3 has 14 amino acids. V lost 3 bases to trimming and J lost 3 bases, with 11 bases between them. The V gene's germline CDR1 is SQVTM and CDR2 ANQGSEA.

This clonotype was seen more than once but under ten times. CDR3 amino acids: CASSGRSYNEQFF. The CDR3 nucleotides are TGCGCCAGCAGCGGGCGCTCCTACAATGAGCAGTTCTTC. The chain joins TRBV4-1 to TRBJ2-1; unclear D gene. Germline-derived CDR1 and CDR2 are MGHRA and YSYEKL. The CDR3 is made up of 13 amino acids. V was clipped by 5 bases and J by 0 bases, with 5 bases between them.

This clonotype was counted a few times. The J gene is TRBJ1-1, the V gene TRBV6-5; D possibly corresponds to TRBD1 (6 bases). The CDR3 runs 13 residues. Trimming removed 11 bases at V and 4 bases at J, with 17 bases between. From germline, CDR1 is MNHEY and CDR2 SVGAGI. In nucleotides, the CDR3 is TGTGCCGTTAGCCGGGGGGCAGTCACTGAAGCTTTCTTT. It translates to CAVSRGAVTEAFF.

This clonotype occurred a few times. The CDR3 here is CASRSPPGTEAFF. CDR3 DNA: TGCGCCAGCAGAAGTCCCCCGGGCACTGAAGCTTTCTTT. The chain employs TRBV5-1 and TRBJ1-1; D gene unclear. V gave up 5 bases and J gave up 4 bases, with 12 bases separating them. The CDR3 spans 13 residues. The germline CDR1 and CDR2 sequences are SGHRS and YFSETQ.

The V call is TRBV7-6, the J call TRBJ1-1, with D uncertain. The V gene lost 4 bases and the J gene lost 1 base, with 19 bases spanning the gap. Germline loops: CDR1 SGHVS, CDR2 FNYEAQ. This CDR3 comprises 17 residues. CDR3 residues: CASSSHISLAGNTEAFF. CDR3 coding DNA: TGTGCCAGCAGCTCTCATATATCGTTGGCAGGGAACACTGAAGCTTTCTTT.

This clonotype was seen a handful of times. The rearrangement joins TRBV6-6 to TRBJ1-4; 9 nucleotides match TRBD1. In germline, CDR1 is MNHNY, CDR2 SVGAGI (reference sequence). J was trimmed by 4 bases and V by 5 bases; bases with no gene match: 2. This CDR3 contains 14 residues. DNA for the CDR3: TGTGCCAGCAGTCGGACAGGGGATAATGAAAAACTGTTTTTT. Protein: CASSRTGDNEKLFF.

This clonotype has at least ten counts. The CDR3 is CASSPTGTYEQYF. For the CDR3, the DNA is TGTGCCAGCAGCCCGACAGGAACCTACGAGCAGTACTTC. The chain carries TRBV27 and TRBJ2-7; TRBD1 might be the D (6 bases). Germline V gene sequence: CDR1 MNHEY, CDR2 SMNVEV (reference sequence). The CDR3 totals 13 residues. Trimming shortened V by 6 bases and J by 2 bases, and 11 bases separated the two germline ends.

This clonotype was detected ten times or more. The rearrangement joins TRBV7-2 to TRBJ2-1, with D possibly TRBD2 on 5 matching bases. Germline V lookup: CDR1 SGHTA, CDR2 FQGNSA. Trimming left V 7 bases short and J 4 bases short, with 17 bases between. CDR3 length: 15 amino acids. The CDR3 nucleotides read TGTGCCAGCACCTCCCGGGGTGGCGGTTACAATGAGCAGTTCTTC. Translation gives CASTSRGGGYNEQFF.